The rows below give T cell receptor beta chains drawn from one sample of a study of cytomegalovirus exposure and HLA in healthy donors. Profiled with immunoSEQ multiplex PCR; TCRdb holds only in-frame clones, not every one. The sample yields under 200,000 clones, roughly 76% seen once. The sample was PBMCs. All receptors derive from a man aged 35-49 years in good health and CMV-seropositive. CDR3s include the opening cysteine and the closing phenylalanine or tryptophan. D genes are given only for firm matches. Size is stated for part of the rows, as once, few or many counts, or as a class when the clone is expanded.

clone_size: NA; d_call: TRBD2; j_call: TRBJ2-1; v_call: TRBV7-2; cdr3_aa: CASSLTSGATNEQFF; cdr3_nt: TGTGCCAGCAGCTTGACTAGCGGGGCCACAAATGAGCAGTTCTTC
clone_size: NA; d_call: NA; j_call: TRBJ2-7; v_call: TRBV19; cdr3_aa: CASSTGERPTREQYF; cdr3_nt: TGTGCCAGTAGTACAGGGGAGCGCCCAACGCGCGAGCAGTACTTC
clone_size: NA; d_call: NA; j_call: TRBJ2-5; v_call: TRBV11-2; cdr3_aa: CASSRSGTQETQYF; cdr3_nt: TGTGCCAGCAGCCGTAGCGGTACCCAAGAGACCCAGTACTTC
clone_size: once; d_call: TRBD2; j_call: TRBJ2-7; v_call: TRBV9; cdr3_aa: CASSSGAGGYEQYF; cdr3_nt: TGTGCCAGCAGCTCTGGGGCGGGGGGCTACGAGCAGTACTTC
clone_size: NA; d_call: NA; j_call: TRBJ1-1; v_call: TRBV5-5; cdr3_aa: CASSFEGSPRLAAQAFF; cdr3_nt: TGTGCCAGCAGCTTCGAAGGGAGCCCGAGGCTGGCCGCCCAAGCTTTCTTT
clone_size: NA; d_call: NA; j_call: TRBJ2-4; v_call: TRBV7-3; cdr3_aa: CASSLRPGDRDIQYF; cdr3_nt: TGTGCCAGCAGCTTAAGACCGGGAGACAGGGACATTCAGTACTTC
clone_size: NA; d_call: NA; j_call: TRBJ1-1; v_call: TRBV7-8; cdr3_aa: CASSLGQNTEAFF; cdr3_nt: TGTGCCAGCAGCTTAGGGCAGAACACTGAAGCTTTCTTT
clone_size: NA; d_call: NA; j_call: TRBJ1-1; v_call: TRBV7-6; cdr3_aa: CASSLEKSSYTEAFF; cdr3_nt: TGTGCCAGCAGCTTAGAGAAGTCAAGCTATACTGAAGCTTTCTTT
clone_size: NA; d_call: TRBD1; j_call: TRBJ2-5; v_call: TRBV28; cdr3_aa: CASSSYRDSQETQYF; cdr3_nt: TGTGCCAGCAGTTCCTACCGGGACAGCCAAGAGACCCAGTACTTC
clone_size: few; d_call: TRBD1; j_call: TRBJ1-3; v_call: TRBV5-8; cdr3_aa: CASSLVRGLENTIYF; cdr3_nt: TGTGCCAGCAGCTTGGTGAGGGGGCTGGAAAACACCATATATTTT
clone_size: NA; d_call: NA; j_call: TRBJ1-2; v_call: TRBV7-3; cdr3_aa: CASSTDRPIYGYTF; cdr3_nt: TGTGCCAGCAGCACGGACAGACCCATCTATGGCTACACCTTC
clone_size: NA; d_call: TRBD1; j_call: TRBJ1-1; v_call: TRBV9; cdr3_aa: CASSVGQGAEAFF; cdr3_nt: TGTGCCAGCAGCGTAGGGCAGGGGGCTGAAGCTTTCTTT
clone_size: NA; d_call: TRBD1; j_call: TRBJ1-6; v_call: TRBV19; cdr3_aa: CASSPQQGERSPLHF; cdr3_nt: TGTGCCAGTAGTCCCCAACAGGGGGAACGGTCACCCCTCCACTTT
clone_size: NA; d_call: TRBD2; j_call: TRBJ2-3; v_call: TRBV7-2; cdr3_aa: CASSHTSGGHTDTQYF; cdr3_nt: TGTGCCAGCAGCCATACTAGCGGGGGGCACACAGATACGCAGTATTTT
clone_size: NA; d_call: TRBD1; j_call: TRBJ1-6; v_call: TRBV18; cdr3_aa: CASSQTGDSPLHF; cdr3_nt: TGTGCCAGCTCACAAACAGGGGATTCACCCCTCCACTTT
clone_size: NA; d_call: TRBD2; j_call: TRBJ2-1; v_call: TRBV11-2; cdr3_aa: CASSPGLAGDNEQFF; cdr3_nt: TGTGCCAGCAGCCCGGGACTAGCGGGGGACAATGAGCAGTTCTTC
clone_size: once; d_call: NA; j_call: TRBJ2-1; v_call: TRBV6-1; cdr3_aa: CASSEVPREQFF; cdr3_nt: TGTGCCAGCAGTGAAGTTCCCCGTGAGCAGTTCTTC
clone_size: NA; d_call: TRBD2; j_call: TRBJ2-3; v_call: TRBV7-3; cdr3_aa: CASSRTSGTRDTQYF; cdr3_nt: TGTGCCAGCAGCCGGACTAGCGGTACCAGGGATACGCAGTATTTT
clone_size: few; d_call: TRBD1; j_call: TRBJ2-7; v_call: TRBV27; cdr3_aa: CASRVTGGLGEQYF; cdr3_nt: TGTGCCAGCAGAGTGACAGGGGGCCTCGGGGAGCAGTACTTC
clone_size: few; d_call: NA; j_call: TRBJ1-2; v_call: TRBV15; cdr3_aa: CATSRDQWQNYGYTF; cdr3_nt: TGTGCCACCAGCAGAGATCAATGGCAGAACTATGGCTACACCTTC
clone_size: NA; d_call: TRBD2; j_call: TRBJ2-5; v_call: TRBV7-2; cdr3_aa: CASRSLAGAQETQYF; cdr3_nt: TGTGCCAGCAGGTCCCTAGCGGGGGCCCAAGAGACCCAGTACTTC
clone_size: NA; d_call: NA; j_call: TRBJ2-7; v_call: TRBV7-6; cdr3_aa: CASSLQGRISSGAYEQYF; cdr3_nt: TGTGCCAGCAGCTTACAGGGCAGGATTTCCTCGGGGGCCTACGAGCAGTACTTC
clone_size: NA; d_call: TRBD1; j_call: TRBJ2-7; v_call: TRBV9; cdr3_aa: CASSVAVGTGYEQYF; cdr3_nt: TGTGCCAGCAGCGTAGCTGTCGGGACAGGATACGAGCAGTACTTC
clone_size: NA; d_call: NA; j_call: TRBJ1-6; v_call: TRBV2; cdr3_aa: CASGEQALSPLHF; cdr3_nt: TGTGCCAGTGGGGAGCAGGCTTTGTCACCCCTCCACTTT
clone_size: NA; d_call: TRBD1; j_call: TRBJ1-5; v_call: TRBV6-6; cdr3_aa: CASSPTGGTQPQHF; cdr3_nt: TGTGCCAGCAGTCCGACAGGGGGCACTCAGCCCCAGCATTTT
clone_size: NA; d_call: NA; j_call: TRBJ2-2; v_call: TRBV6-4; cdr3_aa: CARRGTGELFF; cdr3_nt: TGTGCCAGACGGGGCACCGGGGAGCTGTTTTTT
clone_size: NA; d_call: NA; j_call: TRBJ2-2; v_call: TRBV15; cdr3_aa: CATSTSFAANTGELFF; cdr3_nt: TGTGCCACCAGCACATCCTTTGCGGCGAACACCGGGGAGCTGTTTTTT
clone_size: NA; d_call: NA; j_call: TRBJ2-3; v_call: TRBV7-6; cdr3_aa: CASSPVAGHSTDTQYF; cdr3_nt: TGTGCCAGCAGCCCTGTGGCAGGGCACTCCACAGATACGCAGTATTTT
clone_size: few; d_call: TRBD1; j_call: TRBJ1-2; v_call: TRBV30; cdr3_aa: CAWISQGKSNYGYTF; cdr3_nt: TGTGCCTGGATATCACAGGGGAAGTCTAACTATGGCTACACCTTC
clone_size: NA; d_call: TRBD1; j_call: TRBJ2-7; v_call: TRBV6-4; cdr3_aa: CASSDEATRTGGNEQYF; cdr3_nt: TGTGCCAGCAGTGACGAGGCTACCCGGACAGGGGGGAACGAGCAGTACTTC
clone_size: NA; d_call: TRBD2; j_call: TRBJ2-7; v_call: TRBV7-8; cdr3_aa: CASSLMAGLAGANPYEQYF; cdr3_nt: TGTGCCAGCAGCTTAATGGCCGGACTAGCGGGCGCTAACCCCTACGAGCAGTACTTC
clone_size: NA; d_call: NA; j_call: TRBJ1-1; v_call: TRBV5-6; cdr3_aa: CASSATGVKPEAFF; cdr3_nt: TGTGCCAGCAGCGCCACAGGTGTAAAACCTGAAGCTTTCTTT
clone_size: NA; d_call: TRBD1; j_call: TRBJ2-5; v_call: TRBV4-1; cdr3_aa: CASSLGQGIRETQYF; cdr3_nt: TGCGCCAGCAGCCTTGGACAGGGGATAAGGGAGACCCAGTACTTC
clone_size: NA; d_call: NA; j_call: TRBJ1-1; v_call: TRBV6-6; cdr3_aa: CASSLGQNTEAFF; cdr3_nt: TGTGCCAGCAGTTTGGGCCAGAACACTGAAGCTTTCTTT
clone_size: NA; d_call: TRBD1; j_call: TRBJ1-1; v_call: TRBV6-5; cdr3_aa: CASSTGVNFRTEAFF; cdr3_nt: TGTGCCAGTTCGACAGGGGTGAATTTCCGGACTGAAGCTTTCTTT
clone_size: NA; d_call: TRBD1; j_call: TRBJ2-2; v_call: TRBV30; cdr3_aa: CAWRPGGNTGELFF; cdr3_nt: TGTGCCTGGCGACCAGGGGGGAACACCGGGGAGCTGTTTTTT
clone_size: NA; d_call: NA; j_call: TRBJ1-1; v_call: TRBV12-1; cdr3_aa: CASSLQGEAFF; cdr3_nt: TGTGCCAGCAGCCTACAGGGCGAGGCTTTCTTT
clone_size: NA; d_call: TRBD1; j_call: TRBJ1-2; v_call: TRBV10-3; cdr3_aa: CASRGGQAGQGYTF; cdr3_nt: TGTGCCTCCCGAGGTGGACAGGCAGGTCAAGGCTACACCTTC
clone_size: NA; d_call: NA; j_call: TRBJ2-3; v_call: TRBV4-2; cdr3_aa: CASSQETFQAPDTQYF; cdr3_nt: TGTGCCAGCAGCCAAGAGACATTCCAGGCCCCGGATACGCAGTATTTT
clone_size: NA; d_call: TRBD1; j_call: TRBJ2-2; v_call: TRBV7-9; cdr3_aa: CASSSLTGGETGELFF; cdr3_nt: TGTGCCAGCAGCTCGTTGACAGGGGGCGAGACCGGGGAGCTGTTTTTT
clone_size: once; d_call: NA; j_call: TRBJ2-6; v_call: TRBV7-2; cdr3_aa: CASSLYTSSGANVLTF; cdr3_nt: TGTGCCAGCAGCTTGTACACCAGCTCTGGGGCCAACGTCCTGACTTTC
clone_size: NA; d_call: TRBD1; j_call: TRBJ2-2; v_call: TRBV18; cdr3_aa: CASSQGTAPAGELFF; cdr3_nt: TGTGCCAGCTCGCAGGGGACAGCCCCCGCCGGGGAGCTGTTTTTT
clone_size: NA; d_call: NA; j_call: TRBJ1-1; v_call: TRBV30; cdr3_aa: CAWSQRASEAFF; cdr3_nt: TGTGCCTGGAGTCAAAGAGCTAGTGAAGCTTTCTTT
clone_size: NA; d_call: NA; j_call: TRBJ1-1; v_call: TRBV7-9; cdr3_aa: CASSLRQVNTEAFF; cdr3_nt: TGTGCCAGCAGCTTAAGACAGGTTAACACTGAAGCTTTCTTT
clone_size: NA; d_call: NA; j_call: TRBJ2-1; v_call: TRBV27; cdr3_aa: CASSQYNEQFF; cdr3_nt: TGTGCCAGCAGCCAGTACAATGAGCAGTTCTTC
clone_size: NA; d_call: TRBD2; j_call: TRBJ2-7; v_call: TRBV7-6; cdr3_aa: CASSLEGRGTSGYEQYF; cdr3_nt: TGTGCCAGCAGCTTAGAGGGGAGGGGGACTAGCGGATACGAGCAGTACTTC
clone_size: NA; d_call: NA; j_call: TRBJ2-7; v_call: TRBV25-1; cdr3_aa: CANSDGDYEQYF; cdr3_nt: TGTGCCAACAGTGACGGGGACTACGAGCAGTACTTC
clone_size: NA; d_call: NA; j_call: TRBJ1-1; v_call: TRBV6-5; cdr3_aa: CASSYSTEGTEAFF; cdr3_nt: TGTGCCAGCAGTTACTCGACGGAGGGTACGGAAGCTTTCTTT
clone_size: NA; d_call: NA; j_call: TRBJ2-2; v_call: TRBV10-3; cdr3_aa: CAISAAGAGGELFF; cdr3_nt: TGTGCCATCAGTGCGGCGGGGGCGGGCGGGGAGCTGTTTTTT
clone_size: NA; d_call: TRBD1; j_call: TRBJ1-3; v_call: TRBV7-9; cdr3_aa: CASRRGQGDNTIYF; cdr3_nt: TGTGCCAGCAGACGCGGACAGGGGGATAACACCATATATTTT
clone_size: NA; d_call: TRBD1; j_call: TRBJ1-2; v_call: TRBV29-1; cdr3_aa: CSVVPGGVSYGYTF; cdr3_nt: TGCAGCGTTGTACCAGGGGGAGTTTCCTATGGCTACACCTTC
clone_size: NA; d_call: NA; j_call: TRBJ2-1; v_call: TRBV4-3; cdr3_aa: CASSQEYLGRQFF; cdr3_nt: TGCGCCAGCAGCCAAGAGTATCTTGGGAGGCAGTTCTTC
clone_size: few; d_call: NA; j_call: TRBJ2-1; v_call: TRBV13; cdr3_aa: CASSTSSPEQFF; cdr3_nt: TGTGCCAGCAGCACTTCTAGCCCTGAGCAGTTCTTC
clone_size: NA; d_call: NA; j_call: TRBJ2-7; v_call: TRBV11-3; cdr3_aa: CASSLDGREQYF; cdr3_nt: TGTGCCAGCAGCTTAGATGGGCGCGAGCAGTACTTC
clone_size: NA; d_call: TRBD1; j_call: TRBJ2-3; v_call: TRBV11-3; cdr3_aa: CASSYGQGPTDTQYF; cdr3_nt: TGTGCCAGCAGCTACGGACAGGGCCCCACAGATACGCAGTATTTT
clone_size: NA; d_call: NA; j_call: TRBJ2-3; v_call: TRBV7-9; cdr3_aa: CASSFEGTVTQYF; cdr3_nt: TGTGCCAGCAGCTTTGAGGGTACGGTTACGCAGTATTTT
clone_size: once; d_call: TRBD2; j_call: TRBJ2-4; v_call: TRBV14; cdr3_aa: CASSPGGGVNIQYF; cdr3_nt: TGTGCCAGCAGCCCCGGCGGGGGGGTGAACATTCAGTACTTC
clone_size: NA; d_call: NA; j_call: TRBJ2-7; v_call: TRBV4-3; cdr3_aa: CASSQASLDEQYF; cdr3_nt: TGCGCCAGCAGCCAAGCTAGTCTCGACGAGCAGTACTTC
clone_size: NA; d_call: NA; j_call: TRBJ1-2; v_call: TRBV6-5; cdr3_aa: CASSPLSGVVYGYTF; cdr3_nt: TGTGCCAGCAGTCCCCTTTCAGGGGTGGTGTATGGCTACACCTTC